The 27 T cell receptor beta chains presented below share a single source sample, sequenced in a study of T-cell reconstitution after alpha-beta-depleted transplantation in children. Unique molecular identifiers were incorporated into the prepared TCRbeta library. TCRdb ran MiXCR on the PCR reads and lists one entry per CDR3 protein. The repertoire holds some 440,000 distinct CDR3 sequences, with 15% to 20% as singletons. The specimen was PBMCs, mostly from graft donor cells, collected 360 days after TCRalphabeta/CD19-depleted stem cell transplant. These receptors originate from a boy in the first two years of life who had a stem cell transplant for Wiskott-Aldrich syndrome, so the T cells may come from the graft donor.

This clonotype was detected only a few times. The CDR3 reads CASSYSGRAPLRAGELFF. CDR3 nucleotide sequence: TGTGCCAGCAGTTACTCGGGCAGGGCCCCCCTTCGAGCCGGGGAGCTGTTTTTT. The chain is built from TRBV6-2 or TRBV6-3 and TRBJ2-2, with TRBD1 as a possible D gene (5 bases). The V and J ends lost 0 bases and 6 bases respectively, with 20 bases between them. Per the germline V gene, CDR1 is MNHEY and CDR2 is SVGEGT. This CDR3 is 18 amino acids long.

The V and J genes are TRBV28 and TRBJ2-7; D possibly matches TRBD1 or TRBD2 (5 bases each). The V gene lost 7 bases and the J gene lost 4 bases, with 26 bases spanning the gap. Germline V CDR1 and CDR2: MDHEN, SYDVKM. The CDR3 loop spans 17 amino acids. CDR3 DNA: TGTGCCAGCAACCCGGTTAGGGGACCTCCGCGCTTTTACGAGCAGTACTTC. Residues: CASNPVRGPPRFYEQYF.

This clonotype was counted at least ten times. The chain couples TRBV20-1 to TRBJ2-7; 8 bases are shared with TRBD2. The CDR3 runs to 13 residues. Germline trimming cut 5 bases from V and 4 bases from J; bases unmatched to any gene: 7. The germline V gene has CDR1 DFQATT and CDR2 SNEGSKA (reference sequence). This CDR3 reads CSAQGLAPYEQYF. The CDR3 region has the DNA TGCAGTGCTCAAGGACTAGCCCCTTACGAGCAGTACTTC.

In this sample, this clonotype turned up a few times. The rearrangement uses TRBV7-9 and TRBJ2-1; D unresolved. CDR3 length: 13 residues. Germline V lookup: CDR1 SEHNR, CDR2 FQNEAQ (reference sequence). Trimming shortened V by 4 bases and J by 9 bases, and 13 bases separated the two germline ends. The CDR3 here is CASSWGSPGEQFF. CDR3 bases: TGTGCCAGCAGCTGGGGTAGTCCAGGTGAGCAGTTCTTC.

This clonotype was seen a handful of times. DNA of the CDR3: TGCAGCGTCGGACTAGCGGGGCTCCGTAATGAGCAGTTCTTC. It specifies CSVGLAGLRNEQFF. V gene TRBV29-1 combines with J gene TRBJ2-1; 12 bases fit TRBD2. The CDR3 totals 14 residues. With V trimmed by 6 bases and J by 7 bases, 7 bases remained unmatched. CDR1 is SQVTM and CDR2 is ANQGSEA in the germline V gene.

This clonotype came up a few times. The chain links TRBV24-1 to TRBJ2-5; D is undetermined. Trimming removed 8 bases from V and 5 bases from J, with 17 bases in between. Germline V gene data show CDR1 as KGHDR and CDR2 as SFDVKD. This CDR3 is 14 amino acids long. CDR3 protein: CATTTPEPRETQYF. The CDR3 coding sequence is TGTGCCACCACTACCCCGGAACCTCGGGAGACCCAGTACTTC.

This clonotype was seen ten or more times. The chain links TRBV10-3 to TRBJ2-2; D possibly corresponds to TRBD1 (6 bases). CDR3 size: 12 residues. V was pared by 10 bases and J by 1 base, with 7 bases between. From germline, CDR1 is ENHRY and CDR2 SYGVKD. For the CDR3, the DNA is TGTGCCACGACAGGGAACACCGGGGAGCTGTTTTTT. Its translation: CATTGNTGELFF.

This clonotype was counted many times. The CDR3 sequence is CAISRDRSYEQYF. The CDR3 DNA is TGTGCCATCAGCCGGGACAGGTCCTACGAGCAGTACTTC. The V and J genes are TRBV10-3 and TRBJ2-7; 8 nucleotides align to TRBD1. Germline lookup yields CDR1 ENHRY and CDR2 SYGVKD. With 6 bases clipped from V and 1 base from J, the junction kept 2 bases outside the gene matches. The CDR3 is made up of 13 amino acids.

V is TRBV5-1 and J is TRBJ2-2, with 7 bases that match TRBD2. CDR1 is SGHRS and CDR2 is YFSETQ in the germline V gene. The CDR3 is made up of 15 amino acids. Unmatched junction bases numbered 12, after V lost 7 bases and J lost 6 bases. CDR3 nucleotides: TGCGCCAGCCAGGCCGGGACTAAAGGGTCCGGGGAGCTGTTTTTT. Encoded protein: CASQAGTKGSGELFF.

This clonotype was found a few times. The J gene is TRBJ2-7, the V gene TRBV7-9; possibly TRBD2 for D (6 bases). V shed 4 bases and J shed 3 bases, with 13 bases lying between them. CDR1 and CDR2 (germline): SEHNR, FQNEAQ (reference sequence). The CDR3 has 14 amino acids. The DNA of the CDR3 is TGTGCCAGCAGCTCTTCAGCGGGTTTCTACGAGCAGTACTTC. Translation: CASSSSAGFYEQYF.

The genes are TRBV20-1 and TRBJ1-1; D is ambiguous. The germline V gene has CDR1 DFQATT and CDR2 SNEGSKA (reference sequence). This CDR3 spans 12 amino acids. Trimming left V 2 bases short and J 1 base short, with 5 bases between. This CDR3 is CSARKGNTEAFF. CDR3 bases: TGCAGTGCTAGAAAAGGGAACACTGAAGCTTTCTTT.

This clonotype occurred a few times. This CDR3 reads CASSRGRNYGYTF. The CDR3 region has the DNA TGCGCCAGCAGCCGGGGACGTAACTATGGCTACACCTTC. The chain recombines TRBV5-1 with TRBJ1-2; possibly TRBD1 for D (5 bases). Germline CDR1 is SGHRS and CDR2 is YFSETQ. The ends were cut back, 4 bases at V and 1 base at J, with 8 bases in the middle. The CDR3 is made up of 13 amino acids. The variable domain in full, completed from reference TRBV5-1 and TRBJ1-2, reads KAGVTQTPRYLIKTRGQQVTLSCSPISGHRSVSWYQQTPGQGLQFLFEYFSETQRNKGNFPGRFSGRQFSNSRSEMNVSTLELGDSALYLCASSRGRNYGYTFGSGTRLTVV.

V is TRBV7-6 and J is TRBJ2-7; maybe TRBD1 (6 bases). The CDR3 spans 17 residues. Trimming took off 5 bases at V and 0 bases at J, with 20 bases between the two ends. Germline V gene data show CDR1 as SGHVS and CDR2 as FNYEAQ. The CDR3 protein is CASSHRSVQGHSYEQYF. In DNA, the CDR3 is TGTGCCAGCAGCCATCGGAGTGTACAGGGCCACTCCTACGAGCAGTACTTC.

This rearrangement joins TRBV20-1 to TRBJ1-3; maybe TRBD1 (6 bases). CDR1 is DFQATT, CDR2 SNEGSKA, per germline (reference sequence). The CDR3 totals 14 residues. V gave up 6 bases and J gave up 1 base, with 13 bases separating them. CDR3 loop: CSAKRQVSGNTIYF. CDR3 sequence (DNA): TGCAGTGCCAAGAGACAGGTTTCTGGAAACACCATATATTTT.

V gene TRBV6-2 or TRBV6-3 combines with J gene TRBJ2-2, with D tentatively TRBD1 or TRBD2 (5 bases each). Germline assignment: CDR1 MNHEY and CDR2 SVGEGT. V lost 5 bases and J lost 1, with 14 bases in between. The CDR3 has 16 residues. As DNA, the CDR3 is TGTGCCAGCAGTCCCCCGGGACCTTTGAACACCGGGGAGCTGTTTTTT. Its protein product is CASSPPGPLNTGELFF.

This clonotype occurred many times. The chain is built from TRBV5-1 and TRBJ2-7; D may be TRBD1 (6 bases). This CDR3 is 15 amino acids long. The V gene lost 0 bases and the J gene lost 0 bases, with 10 bases spanning the gap. Looked up from germline, CDR1 is SGHRS and CDR2 is YFSETQ. The CDR3 DNA follows: TGCGCCAGCAGCTTGGGAGGGGGTGACTCCTACGAGCAGTACTTC. Translation: CASSLGGGDSYEQYF.

The chain combines TRBV7-9 with TRBJ1-5, with 8 bases aligning to TRBD1. Germline V gives CDR1 SEHNR, CDR2 FQNEAQ (reference sequence). This CDR3 contains 15 residues. V trimming: 2 bases; J trimming: 4 bases; junction bases outside the gene matches: 4. CDR3 loop: CASSLQGARNQPQHF. CDR3 DNA sequence: TGTGCCAGCAGCTTACAGGGGGCGAGGAATCAGCCCCAGCATTTT.

V gene TRBV10-3 combines with J gene TRBJ2-7, with D perhaps TRBD1 or TRBD2 (6 bases each). This CDR3 is built from 16 residues. Germline V CDR1 and CDR2: ENHRY, SYGVKD. V lost 4 bases, J lost 5 bases, and 21 bases lay in between. CDR3 nucleotides: TGTGCCATCAGTGTAAATTGGGGGGCAATAAGGGACGAGCAGTACTTC. Residues: CAISVNWGAIRDEQYF.

The CDR3 loop reads CSASTGTAYEQYF. Written as DNA, the CDR3 is TGCAGTGCTAGTACCGGGACAGCCTACGAGCAGTACTTC. V gene TRBV20-1 combines with J gene TRBJ2-7; 7 nucleotides agree with TRBD1. The V and J ends lost 3 bases and 2 bases, in that order; junction bases with no gene match: 4. Germline CDR1 reads DFQATT; CDR2 reads SNEGSKA (reference sequence). The CDR3 consists of 13 residues.

This clonotype appeared a few times. The chain has TRBV12-3 or TRBV12-4 and TRBJ2-1; possibly TRBD2 for D (6 bases). The CDR3 loop spans 15 amino acids. V dropped 5 bases and J dropped 8 bases, with 19 bases sitting between them. In DNA form, the CDR3 reads TGTGCCAGCAGTCTTCTAGCGCCTTATATCTATGAGCAGTTCTTC. As protein: CASSLLAPYIYEQFF.

The chain joins TRBV21-1 to TRBJ2-5; TRBD1 is the table's D call and was not checked against the DNA. TRBV21-1 is classified as a pseudogene. The length of the CDR3 is 13 residues. The CDR3 sequence: CASSKGHLGTQYF. As DNA, the CDR3 is TGTGCCAGCAGCAAGGGACACCTGGGGACCCAGTACTTC.

This clonotype appeared a few times. The rearrangement links TRBV10-3 to TRBJ2-5, with 8 bases matching TRBD2. Unmatched junction bases numbered 3, after V lost 0 bases and J lost 0 bases. CDR1 and CDR2 (germline): ENHRY, SYGVKD. This CDR3 region has 16 residues. CDR3 in amino acids: CAISESGGLDQETQYF. CDR3 nucleotides: TGTGCCATCAGTGAGTCTGGGGGACTAGACCAAGAGACCCAGTACTTC.

This clonotype was detected a few times. The chain combines TRBV5-1 with TRBJ1-1, with TRBD1 matching over 8 bases. Germline V gene data show CDR1 as SGHRS and CDR2 as YFSETQ. The CDR3 has 13 amino acids. J lost 6 bases, V lost 2 bases, and 3 bases had no gene match. The CDR3 protein is CASSFDRGAEAFF. The CDR3 coding sequence is TGCGCCAGCAGCTTCGACAGGGGAGCTGAAGCTTTCTTT.

This clonotype appeared a few times. The chain employs TRBV5-1 and TRBJ2-1; D is possibly TRBD1 (6 bases). The CDR3 runs to 13 residues. Germline V CDR1 and CDR2: SGHRS, YFSETQ. Trimming left V 0 bases short and J 8 bases short, with 9 bases between. The CDR3 DNA follows: TGCGCCAGCAGCTTGGATCAGGGGCATGAGCAGTTCTTC. It is translated as CASSLDQGHEQFF.

This clonotype was seen a single time. One end of the junction varies from germline; a read error may be responsible. The chain recombines TRBV7-2 with TRBJ1-1, with D perhaps TRBD1 (6 bases). Per germline, CDR1 SGHTA and CDR2 FQGNSA. The CDR3 is 12 residues long. The CDR3 region has the DNA TGTGCCAGCAGCTTAGCCTCGGACAGAAAAGTCTTT. It is translated as CASSLASDRKVF.

This rearrangement joins TRBV24-1 to TRBJ2-2; 7 nucleotides align to TRBD1. CDR1 is KGHDR, CDR2 SFDVKD, per germline. The CDR3 loop spans 17 amino acids. The ends lost 4 bases at V and 4 bases at J; junction bases unmatched: 11. The chain's CDR3 is CATSEPSGTAPTGELFF. The CDR3 coding sequence is TGTGCCACCAGTGAACCTTCCGGGACAGCGCCCACCGGGGAGCTGTTTTTT.

The rearrangement links TRBV7-9 to TRBJ2-7; D gene uncertain. V was cut by 2 bases and J by 4 bases, with 12 bases left in between. Germline lookup yields CDR1 SEHNR and CDR2 FQNEAQ (reference sequence). The CDR3 is made up of 14 amino acids. The CDR3 region is CASSLSNSRYEQYF. DNA for the CDR3: TGTGCCAGCAGCTTATCCAACTCGCGATACGAGCAGTACTTC.